These T cell receptor beta chains were read from a single sample in a study of long-term antiretroviral therapy in people with HIV. Sequencing was performed with immunoSEQ multiplex PCR; in TCRdb, only in-frame clones are kept and a portion is missing. The table records 25,000 to 35,000 clones, about 90% of them present only once. The specimen comprised unsorted PBMCs, sampled 2 years after starting antiretroviral therapy. The receptor source for this set is a man over 45 with HIV. Each CDR3 is given with its conserved first and last residue.

v_gene | CDR3aa
TRBV5-1 | CASSWDHSGTSYNEQFF
TRBV10-3 | CAISESGVQETQYF
TRBV27 | CASSRGLYNEQFF
TRBV6-1 | CASSEGAGYSPLHF
TRBV5-1 | CASSPRGGTGVHYGYTF
TRBV4-3 | CASSQDRSGSPEQFF
TRBV6-5 | CASSYGQNEKLFF
TRBV29-1 | CSSASGLYNEQFF
TRBV7-8 | CASSLDWGLVGETQYF
TRBV19 | CASSIRPFNQPQHF
TRBV7-9 | CASSLAVDAIDTQYF
TRBV5-4 | CASRDWTAETQYF
TRBV4-2 | CASSQGSWGEGYTF
TRBV4-1 | CASSPGQGIGDTQYF